A single count supports the clone carrying this T cell receptor (beta chain). Its specificity is not known. This sample was included in a study of Ad26.COV2.S vaccination and SARS-CoV-2 variants. Overall study: The authors gave Ad26.COV2.S intramuscularly, either once or twice 56 days apart. Study findings and constraints: Once vaccination had occurred, spike-specific CD8+ and CD4+ T cell responses reportedly showed substantial breadth.

The treatment is: around 19 received Ad26.COV2.S at low or high dose, single or two shots; about 5 received placebo; per-sample allocation not given. Specimen acquisition occurred on day 63 following the initial vaccine or placebo injection. A Boston donor was an adult aged 18-55 years. In the vaccine, an Ad26 vector expressed the SARS-CoV-2 spike of the Wuhan strain. TCRdb's copy holds only in-frame clones and misses some; the assay was immunoSEQ multiplex PCR. The top ten clones hold around 2.6% of a sample with hundreds of thousands of clones, 89% of them seen once. There are 17 residues in the CDR3. CDR1 and CDR2 (germline): LGHNA, YSLEER. Trimming pared 0 bases from V and 2 bases from J, leaving 15 bases between.

This chain links TRBV4-3 with TRBJ2-3; the D call may be TRBD1 or TRBD2 (5 bases each). This TCR was recovered from a person aged 18-65 years who received the Ad26.COV2.S COVID-19 vaccine or a placebo. The sample consisted of peripheral blood, taken in a trial of Ad26.COV2.S vaccine versus placebo. The CDR3 nucleotides read TGCGCCAGCAGCCAAGACATGAGGGGCGCTGTCACAGATACGCAGTATTTT. Translated, it gives CASSQDMRGAVTDTQYF.